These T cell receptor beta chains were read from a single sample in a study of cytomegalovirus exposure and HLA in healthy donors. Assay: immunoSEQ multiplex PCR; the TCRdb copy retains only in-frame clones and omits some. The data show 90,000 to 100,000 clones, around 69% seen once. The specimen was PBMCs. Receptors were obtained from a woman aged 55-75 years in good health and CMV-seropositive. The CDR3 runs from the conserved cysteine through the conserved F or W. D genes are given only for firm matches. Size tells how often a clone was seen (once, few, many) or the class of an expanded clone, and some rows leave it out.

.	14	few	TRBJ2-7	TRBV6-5	TGTGCCAGCAGTTATTTCGGGAGTCCCTACGAGCAGTACTTC	CASSYFGSPYEQYF
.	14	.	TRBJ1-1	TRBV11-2	TGTGCCAGCAGCTTAGTCCCGGTTCGGACTGAAGCTTTCTTT	CASSLVPVRTEAFF
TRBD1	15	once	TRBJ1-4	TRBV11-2	TGTGCCAGCAGCTGGGGACAGGGGGCTAATGAAAAACTGTTTTTT	CASSWGQGANEKLFF
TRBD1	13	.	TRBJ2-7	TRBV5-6	TGTGCCAGCAGTCCGGGACAGGGCGACGAGCAGTACTTC	CASSPGQGDEQYF
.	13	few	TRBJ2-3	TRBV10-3	TGTGCCATCAAAAGGGGCTCCACAGATACGCAGTATTTT	CAIKRGSTDTQYF
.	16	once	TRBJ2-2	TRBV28	TGTGCCAGCAGCTCTCTCGGGACTGGAGGGACCGGGGAGCTGTTTTTT	CASSSLGTGGTGELFF
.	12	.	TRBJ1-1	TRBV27	TGTGCCAGCAGTTCCGTGAACACTGAAGCTTTCTTT	CASSSVNTEAFF
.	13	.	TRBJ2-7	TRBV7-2	TGTGCCAGCAGCTCGGTGGGGGGGGCCGAGCAGTACTTC	CASSSVGGAEQYF
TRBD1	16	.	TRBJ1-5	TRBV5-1	TGCGCCAGCAGCGTAGGGACAGGGATTAGCAATCAGCCCCAGCATTTT	CASSVGTGISNQPQHF
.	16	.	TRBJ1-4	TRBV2	TGTGCCACCAAAGGGGCATATTTTGCAACTAATGAAAAACTGTTTTTT	CATKGAYFATNEKLFF
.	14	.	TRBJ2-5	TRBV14	TGTGCCAGCAGCCACCCAGGCAGGGTAGAGACCCAGTACTTC	CASSHPGRVETQYF
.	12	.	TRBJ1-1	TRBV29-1	TGCAGCGTCCCCAAGGGGGACACTGAAGCTTTCTTT	CSVPKGDTEAFF
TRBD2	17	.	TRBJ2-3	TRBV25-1	TGTGCCACCCAGCGCGGGAGGGCCATTCGGGACACAGATACGCAGTATTTT	CATQRGRAIRDTDTQYF
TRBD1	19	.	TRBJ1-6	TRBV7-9	TGTGCCAGCAGCTTAGGTTGGTCTTTTTGGGGACAGAATAATTCACCCCTCCACTTT	CASSLGWSFWGQNNSPLHF
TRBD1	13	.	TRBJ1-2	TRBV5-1	TGCGCCAGCAGCTCACAGGGGGCGGATGGCTACACCTTC	CASSSQGADGYTF
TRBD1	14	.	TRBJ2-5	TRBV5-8	TGTGCCAGCAGGATGTTCAGGGGGAAAGAGACCCAGTACTTC	CASRMFRGKETQYF
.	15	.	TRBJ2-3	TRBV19	TGTGCCAGTAGTATGCAGGGGTTTGGCACAGATACGCAGTATTTT	CASSMQGFGTDTQYF
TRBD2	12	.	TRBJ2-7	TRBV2	TGTGCCAGCGAGCTAGCGGCCTACGAGCAGTACTTC	CASELAAYEQYF
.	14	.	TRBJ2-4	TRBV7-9	TGTGCCAGCAGCGGAGATCTAACCGGGACTCAACAGTACTTC	CASSGDLTGTQQYF
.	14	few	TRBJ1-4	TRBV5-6	TGTGCCAGCAGCCGGGTCCGGGGGGATGAAAAACTGTTTTTT	CASSRVRGDEKLFF
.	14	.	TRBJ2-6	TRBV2	TGTGCCAGCGGCGACAGATCTGGGGCCAACGTCCTGACTTTC	CASGDRSGANVLTF
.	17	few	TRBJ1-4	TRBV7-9	TGTGCCAGCAGCTCCCCCCGCAGTCTTGCAACTAATGAAAAACTGTTTTTT	CASSSPRSLATNEKLFF
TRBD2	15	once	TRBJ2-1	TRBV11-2	TGTGCCAGCAGCTTAGGAGCGGGAGGGATAACTGAGCAGTTCTTC	CASSLGAGGITEQFF
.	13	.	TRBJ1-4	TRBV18	TGTGCCAGCTCACCGATAGCAGTCGAAAAACTGTTTTTT	CASSPIAVEKLFF
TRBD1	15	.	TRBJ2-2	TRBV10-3	TGTGCCATCAGCATACAGGGGGCTGACACCGGGGAGCTGTTTTTT	CAISIQGADTGELFF
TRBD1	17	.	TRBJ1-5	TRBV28	TGTGCCAGCAGTTCTCCAGCTGCACAGGGGGCTAATCAGCCCCAGCATTTT	CASSSPAAQGANQPQHF
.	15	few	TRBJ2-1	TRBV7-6	TGTGCCAGCAGCTTAGAGAGGGGGTCCTACAATGAGCAGTTCTTC	CASSLERGSYNEQFF
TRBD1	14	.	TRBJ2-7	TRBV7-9	TGTGCCAGCAGCTTAGTGTCAGGGGGCGCAGTGCAGTACTTC	CASSLVSGGAVQYF
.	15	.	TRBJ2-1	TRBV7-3	TGTGCCAGCAGCTTAACAACAGGCGCCTACAATGAGCAGTTCTTC	CASSLTTGAYNEQFF
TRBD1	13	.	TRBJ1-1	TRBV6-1	TGTGCCAGCAGTTATGACAGGGGCACTGAAGCTTTCTTT	CASSYDRGTEAFF
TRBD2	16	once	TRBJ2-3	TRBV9	TGTGCCAGCAGCGTAGGCGGGAGGGCCGAGGTAGATACGCAGTATTTT	CASSVGGRAEVDTQYF
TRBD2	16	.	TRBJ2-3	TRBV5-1	TGCGCCAGCAGTTTCACTAGCGGGAGGGGTTTCGGTACGCAGTATTTT	CASSFTSGRGFGTQYF
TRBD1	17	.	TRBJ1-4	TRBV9	TGTGCCAGCAGCGTAGGGCAGGGGGCAAAAACTAATGAAAAACTGTTTTTT	CASSVGQGAKTNEKLFF
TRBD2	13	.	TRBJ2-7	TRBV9	TGTGCCAGCAGCGGCGGGACTACCTACGAGCAGTACTTC	CASSGGTTYEQYF
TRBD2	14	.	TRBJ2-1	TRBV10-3	TGTGCCATCAGGACTAGCGGGAGCTACAATGAGCAGTTCTTC	CAIRTSGSYNEQFF
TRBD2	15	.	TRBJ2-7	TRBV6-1	TGTGCCAGCAGCGGAGGACTAGCGGGGATCTACGAGCAGTACTTC	CASSGGLAGIYEQYF
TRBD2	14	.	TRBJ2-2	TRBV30	TGTGCCTGGACCAGGACTAGTGAGACCGGGGAGCTGTTTTTT	CAWTRTSETGELFF
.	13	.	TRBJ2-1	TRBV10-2	TGCGCCGTCCAGGGCTCCCCCTACAATGAGCAGTTCTTC	CAVQGSPYNEQFF
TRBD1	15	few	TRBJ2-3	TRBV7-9	TGTGCCAGCAGCTTGACAGGGTCTGGCACAGATACGCAGTATTTT	CASSLTGSGTDTQYF
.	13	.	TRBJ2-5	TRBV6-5	TGTGCCAGCAGCCCCAGGGCCGGAGAGACCCAGTACTTC	CASSPRAGETQYF
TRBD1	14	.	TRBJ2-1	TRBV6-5	TGTGCCAGCAGAACGTCAGGACAGGGCGATGAGCAGTTCTTC	CASRTSGQGDEQFF
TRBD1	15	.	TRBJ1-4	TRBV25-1	TGTGCCAGCAGTGATCTGGGACAGGCTAATGAAAAACTGTTTTTT	CASSDLGQANEKLFF
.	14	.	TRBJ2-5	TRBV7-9	TGTTCCAGCAGCCGAGAACAGGGAAAAGAGACCCAGTACTTC	CSSSREQGKETQYF
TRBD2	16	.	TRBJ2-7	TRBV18	TGTGCCAGCTCACCACGGACTAGCGGTAGCTCCTACGAGCAGTACTTC	CASSPRTSGSSYEQYF
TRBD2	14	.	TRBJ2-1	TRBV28	TGTGCCAGCAGTTTACTAGCGGGAGCCAATGAGCAGTTCTTC	CASSLLAGANEQFF
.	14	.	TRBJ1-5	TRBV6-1	TGTGCCAGCAGTGTGCAGGAGGGTAATCAGCCCCAGCATTTT	CASSVQEGNQPQHF
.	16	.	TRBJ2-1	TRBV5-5	TGTGCCAGCAGCTTGGGGTTGAGTGGCTCCTACAATGAGCAGTTCTTC	CASSLGLSGSYNEQFF
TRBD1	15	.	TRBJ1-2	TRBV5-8	TGTGCCAGCAGCCTAGATAGACAGGGGATGCGTGGCTACACCTTC	CASSLDRQGMRGYTF
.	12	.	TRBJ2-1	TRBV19	TGTGCCAGTAGTACCCTCGGCAATGAGCAGTTCTTC	CASSTLGNEQFF